The T cell receptor beta chain under discussion was sequenced for a study of T cell repertoires in cytomegalovirus infection. One entry per CDR3 protein results from TCRdb running MiXCR on the reads. Of hundreds of thousands of distinct CDR3 sequences in the sample, more than 20% were seen once. As concerns this clonotype: This may come from a read error, since a much larger clone is one base off.

The CDR3 is made up of 17 amino acids. Germline values: CDR1 MNHNY, CDR2 SVGAGI (reference sequence). The receptor comes from a human donor in good health (CMV status not recorded). Some clones in this sample may be carry-over from other donors' samples. The chain employs TRBV6-6 and TRBJ2-5; D is possibly TRBD1 or TRBD2 (7 bases each). The sequenced sample was CD8+ T cells from PBMCs. The CDR3 loop reads CASNYEQGREPQETQYF. CDR3 in DNA: TGTGCCAGCAATTACGAACAGGGGAGGGAACCCCAAGAGACCCAGTACTTC.